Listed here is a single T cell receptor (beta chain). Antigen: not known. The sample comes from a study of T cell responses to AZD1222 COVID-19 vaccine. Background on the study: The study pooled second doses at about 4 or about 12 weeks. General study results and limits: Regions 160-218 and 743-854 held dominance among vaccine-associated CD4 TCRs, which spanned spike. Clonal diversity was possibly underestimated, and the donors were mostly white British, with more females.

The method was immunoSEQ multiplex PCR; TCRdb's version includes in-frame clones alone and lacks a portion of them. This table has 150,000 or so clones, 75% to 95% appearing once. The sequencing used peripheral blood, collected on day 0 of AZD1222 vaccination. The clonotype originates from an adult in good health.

For the CDR3, the DNA is TGTGCCAGCAGCTTAGGAACGGGACTAGCGTACGAGCAGTACTTC. This sequence encodes CASSLGTGLAYEQYF. This chain joins TRBV7-3 and TRBJ2-7; 10 bases are a match to TRBD2. Germline assignment: CDR1 SGHTA and CDR2 FQGTGA. V lost 2 bases to trimming and J lost 4 bases; unmatched junction nucleotides: 5. The CDR3 consists of 15 residues.